The 2 T cell receptor beta chains in this list originate from one sample, sequenced in a study of cytomegalovirus exposure and HLA in healthy donors. PCR primers comprised 60 Vbeta and 13 Jbeta primers. Only in-frame clones appear in the TCRdb table, and some are missing; sequencing was by immunoSEQ multiplex PCR. Counted here are 100,000 to 150,000 clones, roughly 70% occurring once; the ten biggest clones make up around a tenth. The sequencing sample was made of PBMCs. The receptor source for this set is a woman between 50 and 59 years old in good health and CMV-seropositive.

This chain uses TRBV6-1 with TRBJ1-1; D possibly corresponds to TRBD1 (6 bases). The CDR3 length is 17 residues. The V and J ends lost 2 bases and 1 base respectively, with 17 bases between them. Germline lookup yields CDR1 MNHNS and CDR2 SASEGT. The CDR3 nucleotides are TGTGCCAGCAGTGAAATTTGGGGGGGGGCCACGAACACTGAAGCTTTCTTT. Translation gives CASSEIWGGATNTEAFF.

The chain recombines TRBV5-1 with TRBJ2-7; TRBD1 matches 7 bases. This CDR3 region has 14 residues. The V gene end was trimmed by 4 bases and the J gene end by 3 bases; junction bases not matched to a gene: 7. CDR1 is SGHRS, CDR2 YFSETQ, per germline. The CDR3 is CASSQIQGNYEQYF. CDR3 coding DNA: TGCGCCAGCAGCCAAATACAGGGGAACTACGAGCAGTACTTC.